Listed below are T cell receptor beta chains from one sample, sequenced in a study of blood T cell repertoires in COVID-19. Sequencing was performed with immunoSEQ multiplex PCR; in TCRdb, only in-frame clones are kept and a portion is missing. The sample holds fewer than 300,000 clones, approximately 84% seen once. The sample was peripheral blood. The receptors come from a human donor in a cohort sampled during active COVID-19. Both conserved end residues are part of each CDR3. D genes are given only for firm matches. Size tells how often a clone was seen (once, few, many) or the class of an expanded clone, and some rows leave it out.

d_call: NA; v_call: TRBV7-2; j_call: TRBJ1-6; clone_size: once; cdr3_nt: TGTGCCAGCAGCGAAAGAACTACACCCCTCCACTTT; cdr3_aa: CASSERTTPLHF
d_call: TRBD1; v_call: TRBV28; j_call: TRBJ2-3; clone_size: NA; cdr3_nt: TGTGCCAGCAGTTACAGGGGGCGCACAGATACGCAGTATTTT; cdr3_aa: CASSYRGRTDTQYF
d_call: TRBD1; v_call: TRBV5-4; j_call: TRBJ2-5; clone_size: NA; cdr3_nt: TGTGCCAGCAGCCACACAGGGGTGGAGACCCAGTACTTC; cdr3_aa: CASSHTGVETQYF
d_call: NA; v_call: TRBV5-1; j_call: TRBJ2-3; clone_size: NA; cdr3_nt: TGCGCCAGCAGCCTAGGGGGCACAGATACGCAGTATTTT; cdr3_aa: CASSLGGTDTQYF
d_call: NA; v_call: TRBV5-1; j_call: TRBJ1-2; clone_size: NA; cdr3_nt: TGCGCCAGCAGCTTGGGGAACAGGGTGGATGGCTACACCTTC; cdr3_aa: CASSLGNRVDGYTF
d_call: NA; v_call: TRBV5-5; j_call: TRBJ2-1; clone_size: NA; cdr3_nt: TGTGCCAGCAGCTTGGAAGGGGGATTCACCTCCTACAATGAGCAGTTCTTC; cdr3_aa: CASSLEGGFTSYNEQFF
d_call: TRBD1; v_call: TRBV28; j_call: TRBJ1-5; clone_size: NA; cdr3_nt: TGTGCCAGCAACTGGGGACAGGGCAATCAGCCCCAGCATTTT; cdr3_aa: CASNWGQGNQPQHF
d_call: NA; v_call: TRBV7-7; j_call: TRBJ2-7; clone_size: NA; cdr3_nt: TGTGCTAGCAGCTTAGGTGCGTCCTACGAGCAGTACTTC; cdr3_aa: CASSLGASYEQYF
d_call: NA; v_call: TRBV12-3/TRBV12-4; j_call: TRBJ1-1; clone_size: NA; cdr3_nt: TGTGCCAGCAGTTTAGACATCAGGGCTGAAGCTTTCTTT; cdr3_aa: CASSLDIRAEAFF
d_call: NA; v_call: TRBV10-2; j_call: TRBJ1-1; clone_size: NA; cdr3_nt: TGCGCCAGCAGCAGGGGTACTGAAGCTTTCTTT; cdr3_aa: CASSRGTEAFF
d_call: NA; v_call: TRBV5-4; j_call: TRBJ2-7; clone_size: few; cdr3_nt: TGTGCCAGCAGCTCCATAGACAGGTACGAGCAGTACTTC; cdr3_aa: CASSSIDRYEQYF
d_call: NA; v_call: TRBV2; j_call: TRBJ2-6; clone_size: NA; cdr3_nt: TGTGCCAGCTCTGAACAGGGGGCCAACGTCCTGACTTTC; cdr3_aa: CASSEQGANVLTF
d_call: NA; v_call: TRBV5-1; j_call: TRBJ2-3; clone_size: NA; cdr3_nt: TGCGCCAGCAGCTTGATCCCACAGGACACAGATACGCAGTATTTT; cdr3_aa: CASSLIPQDTDTQYF
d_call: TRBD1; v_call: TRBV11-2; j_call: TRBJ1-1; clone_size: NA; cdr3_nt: TGTGCCAGCAGTGTCGACAGGGTGAACACTGAAGCTTTCTTT; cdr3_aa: CASSVDRVNTEAFF
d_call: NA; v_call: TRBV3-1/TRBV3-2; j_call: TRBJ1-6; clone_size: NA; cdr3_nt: TGTGCCAGCAGCCATCTCCGCGGGACCTCCTATAATTCACCCCTCCACTTT; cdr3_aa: CASSHLRGTSYNSPLHF
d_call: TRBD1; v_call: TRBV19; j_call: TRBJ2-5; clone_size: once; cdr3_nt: TGTGCCAGTAGTATAATGACAGGGCGCGAGACCCAGTACTTC; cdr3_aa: CASSIMTGRETQYF
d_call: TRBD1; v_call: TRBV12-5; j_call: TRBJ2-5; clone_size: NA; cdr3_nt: TGTGCTAGTGGTTTGTCCGGACAGGGCGAGACCCAGTACTTC; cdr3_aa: CASGLSGQGETQYF
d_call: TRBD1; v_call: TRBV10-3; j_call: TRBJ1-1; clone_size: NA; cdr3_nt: TGTGCCATCAGGGGGGGGATAGGACAGGGAGGAACTGAAGCTTTCTTT; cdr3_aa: CAIRGGIGQGGTEAFF
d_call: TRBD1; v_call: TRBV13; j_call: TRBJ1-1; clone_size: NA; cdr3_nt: TGTGCCAGCAGCGTAGACAGGGTTCGCACTGAAGCTTTCTTT; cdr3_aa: CASSVDRVRTEAFF
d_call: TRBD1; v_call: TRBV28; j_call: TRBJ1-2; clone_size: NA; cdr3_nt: TGTGCCAGCAGTCCCCGGACAGGTACGCTTGGCTACACCTTC; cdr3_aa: CASSPRTGTLGYTF
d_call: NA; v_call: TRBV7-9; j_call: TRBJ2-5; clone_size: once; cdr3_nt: TGTGCCAGCAGCCCGGACAGACAAGAGACCCAGTACTTC; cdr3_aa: CASSPDRQETQYF
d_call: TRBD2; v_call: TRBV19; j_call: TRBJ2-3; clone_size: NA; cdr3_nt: TGTGCCAGTAGTCCCGGGGGGGCCCCTGATACGCAGTATTTT; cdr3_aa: CASSPGGAPDTQYF
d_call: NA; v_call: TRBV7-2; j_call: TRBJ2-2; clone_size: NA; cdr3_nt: TGTGCCAGCAGCTTAGTGGGGGCAGGGACCGGGGAGCTGTTTTTT; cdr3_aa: CASSLVGAGTGELFF
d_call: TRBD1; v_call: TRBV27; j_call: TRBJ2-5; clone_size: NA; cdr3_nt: TGTGCCAGCAGCGGACAGGGTGTATGGGAGACCCAGTACTTC; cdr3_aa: CASSGQGVWETQYF
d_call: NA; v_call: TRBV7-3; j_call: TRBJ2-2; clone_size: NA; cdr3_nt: TGTGCCAGCAGCCCTGAACTAGATTCAGGGGAGCTGTTTTTT; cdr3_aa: CASSPELDSGELFF
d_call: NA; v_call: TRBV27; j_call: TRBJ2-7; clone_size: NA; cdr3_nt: TGTGCCAGCAGTTTAACACCAGGGTCCTACGAGCAGTACTTC; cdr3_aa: CASSLTPGSYEQYF
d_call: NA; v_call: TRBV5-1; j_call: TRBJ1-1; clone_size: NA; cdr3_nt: TGCGCCAGCAGCTTTCAGACAGGGAACACTGAAGCTTTCTTT; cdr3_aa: CASSFQTGNTEAFF
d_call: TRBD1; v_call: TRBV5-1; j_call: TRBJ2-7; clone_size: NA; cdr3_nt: TGCGCCAGCAGCTTGGAAACCCGGGACAGGGCCAACGAGCAGTACTTC; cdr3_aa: CASSLETRDRANEQYF
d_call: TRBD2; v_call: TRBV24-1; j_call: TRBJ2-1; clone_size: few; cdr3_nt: TGTGCCACCAGTGACCCTAGCGGGCAGGGACGCTCCTACAATGAGCAGTTCTTC; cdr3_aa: CATSDPSGQGRSYNEQFF
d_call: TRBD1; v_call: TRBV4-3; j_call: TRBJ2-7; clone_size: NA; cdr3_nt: TGCGCCAGCAGCCAAGGCCTACAGGGGGCTGTCGAGCAGTACTTC; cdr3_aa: CASSQGLQGAVEQYF
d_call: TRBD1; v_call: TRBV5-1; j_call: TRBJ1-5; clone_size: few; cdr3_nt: TGCGCCAGCAGCTTCGGGACAGGGGGGAACAATCAGCCCCAGCATTTT; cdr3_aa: CASSFGTGGNNQPQHF
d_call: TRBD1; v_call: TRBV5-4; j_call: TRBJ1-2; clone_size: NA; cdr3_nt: TGTGCCAGCAGCATGACAGGGGGCAGAGGCTACACCTTC; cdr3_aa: CASSMTGGRGYTF
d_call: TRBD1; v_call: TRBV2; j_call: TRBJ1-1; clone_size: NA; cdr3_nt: TGTGCCAGCAGTGAAGCCCGGACAGGGGGGGTGAGTGAAGCTTTCTTT; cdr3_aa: CASSEARTGGVSEAFF
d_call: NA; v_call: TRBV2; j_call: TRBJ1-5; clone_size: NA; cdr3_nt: TGTGCCAGCAGTGAGTTAGGAGGGGCTCAGCCCCAGCATTTT; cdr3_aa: CASSELGGAQPQHF
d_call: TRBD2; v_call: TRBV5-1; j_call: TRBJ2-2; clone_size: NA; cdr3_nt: TGCGCCAGCAGCCCCCTGGGAGGGCAGAACACCGGGGAGCTGTTTTTT; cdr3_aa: CASSPLGGQNTGELFF
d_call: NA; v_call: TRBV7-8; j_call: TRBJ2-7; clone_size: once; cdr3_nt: TGTGCCAGCAGCCCGGCGGGGCTCGGGTACGAGCAGTACTTC; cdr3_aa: CASSPAGLGYEQYF
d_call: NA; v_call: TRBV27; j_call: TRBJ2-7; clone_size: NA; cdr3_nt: TGTGCCAGCAGTTTATGGTTGAACGGCGAGCAGTACTTC; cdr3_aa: CASSLWLNGEQYF
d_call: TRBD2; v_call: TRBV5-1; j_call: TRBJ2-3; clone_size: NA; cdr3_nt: TGCGCCAGCAGCAATAGCGGGGGTGCTGATACGCAGTATTTT; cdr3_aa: CASSNSGGADTQYF
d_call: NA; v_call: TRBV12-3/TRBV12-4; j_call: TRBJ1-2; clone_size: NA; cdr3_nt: TGTGCCAGCAGTTGGGAGACCAACTATGGCTACACCTTC; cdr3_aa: CASSWETNYGYTF
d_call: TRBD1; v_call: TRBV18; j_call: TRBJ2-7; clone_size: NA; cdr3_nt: TGTGCCAGCTCACCATCCGGACAGGGGTGGTACTTC; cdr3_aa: CASSPSGQGWYF
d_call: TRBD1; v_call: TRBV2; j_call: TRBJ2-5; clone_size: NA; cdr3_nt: TGTGCCAGCCCACGGGACAGGCTCGGGGAGACCCAGTACTTC; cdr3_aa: CASPRDRLGETQYF
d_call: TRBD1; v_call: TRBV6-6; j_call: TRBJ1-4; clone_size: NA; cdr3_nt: TGTGCCAGCAGGGCTGGACAGGGCAAGGAAAAACTGTTTTTT; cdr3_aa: CASRAGQGKEKLFF
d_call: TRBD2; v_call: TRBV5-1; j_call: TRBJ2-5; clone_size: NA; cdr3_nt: TGCGCCAGCAGCGCCGGACTAGCGGGCGACGCGTACCAAGAGACCCAGTACTTC; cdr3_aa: CASSAGLAGDAYQETQYF
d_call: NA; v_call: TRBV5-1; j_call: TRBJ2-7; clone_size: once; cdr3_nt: TGCGCCAGCAGCGGGTACGGAGCGCCGGGAGAGCAGTACTTC; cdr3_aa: CASSGYGAPGEQYF
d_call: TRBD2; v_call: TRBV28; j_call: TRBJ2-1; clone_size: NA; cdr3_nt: TGTGCCAGCAGTCCCCTCATTTCGCGAGGGACTAGCGGGGGGGCCTCCTACAATGAGCAGTTCTTC; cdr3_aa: CASSPLISRGTSGGASYNEQFF
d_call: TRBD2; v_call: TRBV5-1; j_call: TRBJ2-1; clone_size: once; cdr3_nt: TGCGCCAGCAGCTTGGGAATTGGACTAGCCCCATCCTACAATGAGCAGTTCTTC; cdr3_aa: CASSLGIGLAPSYNEQFF
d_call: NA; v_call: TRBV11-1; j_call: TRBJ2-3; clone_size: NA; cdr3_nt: TGTGCCAGCAGCCCACAGTTATCCTCCACAGATACGCAGTATTTT; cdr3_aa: CASSPQLSSTDTQYF
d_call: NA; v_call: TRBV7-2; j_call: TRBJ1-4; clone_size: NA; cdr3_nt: TGTGCCAGCAGCACGTCGGCGGGAGAAAAACTGTTTTTT; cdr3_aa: CASSTSAGEKLFF
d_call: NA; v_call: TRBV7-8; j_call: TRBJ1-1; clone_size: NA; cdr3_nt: TGTGCCAGCAGCTTGGGCGGGACTAACACTGAAGCTTTCTTT; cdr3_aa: CASSLGGTNTEAFF
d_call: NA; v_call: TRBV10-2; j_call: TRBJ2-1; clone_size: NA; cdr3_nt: TGCGCCACCAAGGACACCTACAATGAGCAGTTCTTC; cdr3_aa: CATKDTYNEQFF
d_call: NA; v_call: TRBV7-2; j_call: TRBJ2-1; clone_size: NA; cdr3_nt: TGTGCCAGCAGCTTAGGAGGGACACGGGCCTACAATGAGCAGTTCTTC; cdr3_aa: CASSLGGTRAYNEQFF
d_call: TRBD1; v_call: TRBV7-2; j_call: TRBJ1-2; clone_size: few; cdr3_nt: TGTGCCAGCAGCTTATCCCCAGGACAGGGCGGTGGCTACACCTTC; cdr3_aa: CASSLSPGQGGGYTF